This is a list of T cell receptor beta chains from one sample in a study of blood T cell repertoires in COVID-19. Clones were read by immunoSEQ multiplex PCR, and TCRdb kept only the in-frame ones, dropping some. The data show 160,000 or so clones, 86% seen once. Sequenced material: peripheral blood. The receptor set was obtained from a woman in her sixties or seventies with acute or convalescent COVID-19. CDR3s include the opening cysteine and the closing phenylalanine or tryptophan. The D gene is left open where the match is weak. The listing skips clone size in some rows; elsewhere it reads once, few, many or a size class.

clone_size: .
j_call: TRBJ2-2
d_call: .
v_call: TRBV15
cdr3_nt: TGTGCCACCAGTTCGGCCGGGGAGCTGTTTTTT
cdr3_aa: CATSSAGELFF

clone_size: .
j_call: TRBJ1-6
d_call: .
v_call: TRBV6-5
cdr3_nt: TGTGCCAGCAGTTACTCGTCGGGACACAGTAATTCACCCCTCCACTTT
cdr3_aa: CASSYSSGHSNSPLHF

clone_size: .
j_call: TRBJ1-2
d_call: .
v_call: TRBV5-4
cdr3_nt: TGTGCCAGCAGCTTGCCAGTCGCACCGTATGGCTACACCTTC
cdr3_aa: CASSLPVAPYGYTF

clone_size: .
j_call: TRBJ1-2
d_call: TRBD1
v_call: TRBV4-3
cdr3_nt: TGCGCCAGCAGCCAAGATCGGCAGGGGGCGGGGTACTATGGCTACACCTTC
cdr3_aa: CASSQDRQGAGYYGYTF

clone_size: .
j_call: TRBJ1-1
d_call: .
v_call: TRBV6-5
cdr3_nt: TGTGCCAGCAGCCGCGGGACGTCACTGCGGACTGAAGCTTTCTTT
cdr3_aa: CASSRGTSLRTEAFF

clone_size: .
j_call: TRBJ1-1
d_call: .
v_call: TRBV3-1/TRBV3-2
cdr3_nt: TGTGCCAGCAGCCAAGGCTCCCGGGAGGAAGCTTTCTTT
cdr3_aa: CASSQGSREEAFF

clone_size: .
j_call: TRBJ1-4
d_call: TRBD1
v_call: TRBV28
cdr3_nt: TGTGCCAGCACCTCCACAGGGGGCGCGCAGATTGCTGAAAAACTGTTTTTT
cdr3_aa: CASTSTGGAQIAEKLFF

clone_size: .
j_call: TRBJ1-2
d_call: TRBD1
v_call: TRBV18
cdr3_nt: TGTGCCAGCTCACCAGGGACAGCAAACTATGGCTACACCTTC
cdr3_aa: CASSPGTANYGYTF

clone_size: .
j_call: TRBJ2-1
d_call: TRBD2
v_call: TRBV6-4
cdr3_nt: TGTGCCAGCAGCCCCGCTAGCGGGGCATACAATGAGCAGTTCTTC
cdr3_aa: CASSPASGAYNEQFF

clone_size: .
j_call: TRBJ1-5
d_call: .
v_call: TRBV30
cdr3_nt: TGTGCCTGGAGTACTTTCGCGGATCAGCCCCAGCATTTT
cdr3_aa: CAWSTFADQPQHF

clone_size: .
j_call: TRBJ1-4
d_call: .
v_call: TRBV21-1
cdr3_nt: TGTGCCAGCAGCAAAACCGAGGGACAGGGGGTCCGCGGTGAAAAACTGTTTTTT
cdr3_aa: CASSKTEGQGVRGEKLFF

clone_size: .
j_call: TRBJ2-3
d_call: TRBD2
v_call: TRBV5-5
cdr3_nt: TGTGCCAGCAGCCACCCTAGCGGGAGTATGAATACGCAGTATTTT
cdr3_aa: CASSHPSGSMNTQYF

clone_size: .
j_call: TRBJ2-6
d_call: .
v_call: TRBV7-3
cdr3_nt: TGTGCCAGCAGCCTGGGGCAATCTGGGGCCAACGTCCTGACTTTC
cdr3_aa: CASSLGQSGANVLTF

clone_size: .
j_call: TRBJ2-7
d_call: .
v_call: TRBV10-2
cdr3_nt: TGCGCCAGCAGCACAGGGCTGACCTACGAGCAGTACTTC
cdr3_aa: CASSTGLTYEQYF

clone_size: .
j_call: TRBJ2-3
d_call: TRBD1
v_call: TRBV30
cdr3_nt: TGTGCCTGGAGTCAGGACCGGACAGGGGGTCCAGATACGCAGTATTTT
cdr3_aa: CAWSQDRTGGPDTQYF

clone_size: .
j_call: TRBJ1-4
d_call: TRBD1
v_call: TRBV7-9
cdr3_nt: TGTGCCAGCAGCTTATCGACAGGGACGAGTGCTAATGAAAAACTGTTTTTT
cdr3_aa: CASSLSTGTSANEKLFF

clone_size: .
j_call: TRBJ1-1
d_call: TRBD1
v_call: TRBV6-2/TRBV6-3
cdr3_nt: TGTGCCAGCAGTTACTCACGCACAGGGGTTGGAGACACTGAAGCTTTCTTT
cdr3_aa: CASSYSRTGVGDTEAFF

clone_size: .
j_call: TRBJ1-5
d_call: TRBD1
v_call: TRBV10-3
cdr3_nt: TGTGCCAGCTCGACAGGGGGAAATCAGCCCCAGCATTTT
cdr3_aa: CASSTGGNQPQHF

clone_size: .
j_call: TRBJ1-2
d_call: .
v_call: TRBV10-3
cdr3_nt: TGTGCCATCTCAGATGATTCATATGGCTACACCTTC
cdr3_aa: CAISDDSYGYTF

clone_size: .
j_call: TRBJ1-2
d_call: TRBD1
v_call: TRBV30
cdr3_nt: TGTGCCTGGAGTTTCGACAGGGTGGATAACTATGGCTACACCTTC
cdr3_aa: CAWSFDRVDNYGYTF

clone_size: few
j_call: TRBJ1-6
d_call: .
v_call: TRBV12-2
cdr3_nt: TGTGCAAGTCGCTTACGCAGGGCCTATAATTCACCCCTCCACTTT
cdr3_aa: CASRLRRAYNSPLHF

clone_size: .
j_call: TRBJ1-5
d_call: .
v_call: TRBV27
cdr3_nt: TGTGCCAGCAGCACAGAAAGCAATCAGCCCCAGCATTTT
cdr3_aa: CASSTESNQPQHF

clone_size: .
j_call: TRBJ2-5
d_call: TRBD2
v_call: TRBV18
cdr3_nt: TGTGCCAGCTCACCACAGACTAGCGGGGGCGAGACCCAGTACTTC
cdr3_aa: CASSPQTSGGETQYF

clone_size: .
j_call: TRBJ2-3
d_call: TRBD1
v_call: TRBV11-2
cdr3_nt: TGTGCCAGCAGCTTAGGTGTGGGACAGAGCACAGATACGCAGTATTTT
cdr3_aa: CASSLGVGQSTDTQYF

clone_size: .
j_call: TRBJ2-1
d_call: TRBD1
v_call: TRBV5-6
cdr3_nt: TGTGCCAGCAGCAAGGACAGGGGCGAGGTCCACAATGAGCAGTTCTTC
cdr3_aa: CASSKDRGEVHNEQFF

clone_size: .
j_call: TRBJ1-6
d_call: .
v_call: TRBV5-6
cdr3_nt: TGTGCCAGCAGAGCGGGCCCTCAAGATTCACCCCTCCACTTT
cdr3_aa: CASRAGPQDSPLHF

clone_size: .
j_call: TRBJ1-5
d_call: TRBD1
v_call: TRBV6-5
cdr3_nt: TGTGCCAGCAGTCAGGGACAGCTTAGCAATCAGCCCCAGCATTTT
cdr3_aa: CASSQGQLSNQPQHF

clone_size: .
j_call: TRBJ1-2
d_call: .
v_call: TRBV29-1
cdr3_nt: TGCAGCGTTGAAGGCGGGGGGAATGGCTACACCTTC
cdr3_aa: CSVEGGGNGYTF

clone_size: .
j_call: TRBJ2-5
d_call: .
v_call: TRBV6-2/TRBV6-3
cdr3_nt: TGTGCCAGCAGCCCCGGGACTGCGTACCAAGAGACCCAGTACTTC
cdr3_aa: CASSPGTAYQETQYF

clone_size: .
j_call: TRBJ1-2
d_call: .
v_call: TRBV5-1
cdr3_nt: TGCGCCAGCAGCTTGGGGACAGCCTATGGCTACACCTTC
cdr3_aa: CASSLGTAYGYTF

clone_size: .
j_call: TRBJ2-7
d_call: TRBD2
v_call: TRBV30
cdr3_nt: TGTGCCTGGAGTGTAGTAGGGGAGGGTATCCAGTACTTC
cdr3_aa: CAWSVVGEGIQYF

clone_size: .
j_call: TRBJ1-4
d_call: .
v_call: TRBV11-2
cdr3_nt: TGTGCCAGCAGCTCGTGGGGGGGTAATGAAAAACTGTTTTTT
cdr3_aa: CASSSWGGNEKLFF

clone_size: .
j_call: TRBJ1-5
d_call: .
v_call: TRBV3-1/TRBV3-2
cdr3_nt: TGTGCCAGCAGCCCAAAACAGGGCGCTCAGCCCCAGCATTTT
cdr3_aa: CASSPKQGAQPQHF

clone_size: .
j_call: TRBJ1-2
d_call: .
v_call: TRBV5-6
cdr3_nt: TGTGCCAGCAGCTTGGCCCAGGATTATGGCTACACCTTC
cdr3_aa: CASSLAQDYGYTF

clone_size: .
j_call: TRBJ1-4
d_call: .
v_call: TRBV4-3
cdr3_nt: TGCGCCAGCAGCCACGACAGGAACAATGAAAAACTGTTTTTT
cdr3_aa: CASSHDRNNEKLFF

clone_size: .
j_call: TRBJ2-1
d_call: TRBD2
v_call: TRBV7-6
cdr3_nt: TGTGCCAGCAGCGAGCGGGGGAGCTCCTACAATGAGCAGTTCTTC
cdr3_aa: CASSERGSSYNEQFF

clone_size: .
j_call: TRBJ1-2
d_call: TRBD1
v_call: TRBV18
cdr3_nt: TGTGCCAGCTCACCAGGACAGGGTGGCTATGGCTACACCTTC
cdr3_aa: CASSPGQGGYGYTF

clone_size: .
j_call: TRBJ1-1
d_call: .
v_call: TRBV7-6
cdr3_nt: TGTGCCAGCAGCCCAAGCGGGGGAGTTTACACTGAAGCTTTCTTT
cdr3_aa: CASSPSGGVYTEAFF

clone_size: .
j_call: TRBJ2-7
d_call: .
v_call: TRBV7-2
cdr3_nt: TGTGCCAGCAGCCCCACCGGGACACGATCCTACGAGCAGTACTTC
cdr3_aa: CASSPTGTRSYEQYF

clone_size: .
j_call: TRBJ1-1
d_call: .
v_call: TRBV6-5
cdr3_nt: TGTGCCAGCAGTTACCAGGACAGGAACACTGAAGCTTTCTTT
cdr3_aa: CASSYQDRNTEAFF

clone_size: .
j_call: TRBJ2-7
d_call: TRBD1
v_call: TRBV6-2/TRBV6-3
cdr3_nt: TGTGCCAGCAGTCAGAGACAGGGGGCTTCCGAGCAGTACTTC
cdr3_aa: CASSQRQGASEQYF

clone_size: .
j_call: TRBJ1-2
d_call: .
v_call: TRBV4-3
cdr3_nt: TGCGCCAGCAGCCAAGACTGGGCAGCCGACTATGGCTACACCTTC
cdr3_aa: CASSQDWAADYGYTF

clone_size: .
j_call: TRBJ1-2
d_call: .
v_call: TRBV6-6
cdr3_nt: TGTGCCAGCAGTCCTAAGGAGGGCTACACCTTC
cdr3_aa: CASSPKEGYTF

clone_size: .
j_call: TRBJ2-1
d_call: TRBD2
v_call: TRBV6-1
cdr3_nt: TGTGCCAGCAGTGCTCGGGGAGGGCCTGATTTTTTTGAGCAGTTCTTC
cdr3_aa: CASSARGGPDFFEQFF

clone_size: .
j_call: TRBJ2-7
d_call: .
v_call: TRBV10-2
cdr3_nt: TGCGCCAGCAGTGAGTCTCAGGGTATCTTCCACGAGCAGTACTTC
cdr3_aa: CASSESQGIFHEQYF

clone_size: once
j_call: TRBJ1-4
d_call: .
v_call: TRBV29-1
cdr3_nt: TGCAGCGTTGTGTCCAGGACTAATGAAAAACTGTTTTTT
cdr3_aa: CSVVSRTNEKLFF

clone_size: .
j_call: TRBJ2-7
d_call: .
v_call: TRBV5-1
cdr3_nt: TGCGCCAGCAGCGCCACTCCTACCGGGACTCTCTCCTACGAGCAGTACTTC
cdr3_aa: CASSATPTGTLSYEQYF

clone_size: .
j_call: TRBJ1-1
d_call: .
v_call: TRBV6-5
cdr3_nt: TGTGCCAGCAGTCGGGCCGGGACTACGATAACTGAAGCTTTCTTT
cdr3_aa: CASSRAGTTITEAFF

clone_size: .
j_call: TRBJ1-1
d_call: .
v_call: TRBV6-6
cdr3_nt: TGTGCCAGCAGTCCGAAGGGGCAGAACACTGAAGCTTTCTTT
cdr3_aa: CASSPKGQNTEAFF